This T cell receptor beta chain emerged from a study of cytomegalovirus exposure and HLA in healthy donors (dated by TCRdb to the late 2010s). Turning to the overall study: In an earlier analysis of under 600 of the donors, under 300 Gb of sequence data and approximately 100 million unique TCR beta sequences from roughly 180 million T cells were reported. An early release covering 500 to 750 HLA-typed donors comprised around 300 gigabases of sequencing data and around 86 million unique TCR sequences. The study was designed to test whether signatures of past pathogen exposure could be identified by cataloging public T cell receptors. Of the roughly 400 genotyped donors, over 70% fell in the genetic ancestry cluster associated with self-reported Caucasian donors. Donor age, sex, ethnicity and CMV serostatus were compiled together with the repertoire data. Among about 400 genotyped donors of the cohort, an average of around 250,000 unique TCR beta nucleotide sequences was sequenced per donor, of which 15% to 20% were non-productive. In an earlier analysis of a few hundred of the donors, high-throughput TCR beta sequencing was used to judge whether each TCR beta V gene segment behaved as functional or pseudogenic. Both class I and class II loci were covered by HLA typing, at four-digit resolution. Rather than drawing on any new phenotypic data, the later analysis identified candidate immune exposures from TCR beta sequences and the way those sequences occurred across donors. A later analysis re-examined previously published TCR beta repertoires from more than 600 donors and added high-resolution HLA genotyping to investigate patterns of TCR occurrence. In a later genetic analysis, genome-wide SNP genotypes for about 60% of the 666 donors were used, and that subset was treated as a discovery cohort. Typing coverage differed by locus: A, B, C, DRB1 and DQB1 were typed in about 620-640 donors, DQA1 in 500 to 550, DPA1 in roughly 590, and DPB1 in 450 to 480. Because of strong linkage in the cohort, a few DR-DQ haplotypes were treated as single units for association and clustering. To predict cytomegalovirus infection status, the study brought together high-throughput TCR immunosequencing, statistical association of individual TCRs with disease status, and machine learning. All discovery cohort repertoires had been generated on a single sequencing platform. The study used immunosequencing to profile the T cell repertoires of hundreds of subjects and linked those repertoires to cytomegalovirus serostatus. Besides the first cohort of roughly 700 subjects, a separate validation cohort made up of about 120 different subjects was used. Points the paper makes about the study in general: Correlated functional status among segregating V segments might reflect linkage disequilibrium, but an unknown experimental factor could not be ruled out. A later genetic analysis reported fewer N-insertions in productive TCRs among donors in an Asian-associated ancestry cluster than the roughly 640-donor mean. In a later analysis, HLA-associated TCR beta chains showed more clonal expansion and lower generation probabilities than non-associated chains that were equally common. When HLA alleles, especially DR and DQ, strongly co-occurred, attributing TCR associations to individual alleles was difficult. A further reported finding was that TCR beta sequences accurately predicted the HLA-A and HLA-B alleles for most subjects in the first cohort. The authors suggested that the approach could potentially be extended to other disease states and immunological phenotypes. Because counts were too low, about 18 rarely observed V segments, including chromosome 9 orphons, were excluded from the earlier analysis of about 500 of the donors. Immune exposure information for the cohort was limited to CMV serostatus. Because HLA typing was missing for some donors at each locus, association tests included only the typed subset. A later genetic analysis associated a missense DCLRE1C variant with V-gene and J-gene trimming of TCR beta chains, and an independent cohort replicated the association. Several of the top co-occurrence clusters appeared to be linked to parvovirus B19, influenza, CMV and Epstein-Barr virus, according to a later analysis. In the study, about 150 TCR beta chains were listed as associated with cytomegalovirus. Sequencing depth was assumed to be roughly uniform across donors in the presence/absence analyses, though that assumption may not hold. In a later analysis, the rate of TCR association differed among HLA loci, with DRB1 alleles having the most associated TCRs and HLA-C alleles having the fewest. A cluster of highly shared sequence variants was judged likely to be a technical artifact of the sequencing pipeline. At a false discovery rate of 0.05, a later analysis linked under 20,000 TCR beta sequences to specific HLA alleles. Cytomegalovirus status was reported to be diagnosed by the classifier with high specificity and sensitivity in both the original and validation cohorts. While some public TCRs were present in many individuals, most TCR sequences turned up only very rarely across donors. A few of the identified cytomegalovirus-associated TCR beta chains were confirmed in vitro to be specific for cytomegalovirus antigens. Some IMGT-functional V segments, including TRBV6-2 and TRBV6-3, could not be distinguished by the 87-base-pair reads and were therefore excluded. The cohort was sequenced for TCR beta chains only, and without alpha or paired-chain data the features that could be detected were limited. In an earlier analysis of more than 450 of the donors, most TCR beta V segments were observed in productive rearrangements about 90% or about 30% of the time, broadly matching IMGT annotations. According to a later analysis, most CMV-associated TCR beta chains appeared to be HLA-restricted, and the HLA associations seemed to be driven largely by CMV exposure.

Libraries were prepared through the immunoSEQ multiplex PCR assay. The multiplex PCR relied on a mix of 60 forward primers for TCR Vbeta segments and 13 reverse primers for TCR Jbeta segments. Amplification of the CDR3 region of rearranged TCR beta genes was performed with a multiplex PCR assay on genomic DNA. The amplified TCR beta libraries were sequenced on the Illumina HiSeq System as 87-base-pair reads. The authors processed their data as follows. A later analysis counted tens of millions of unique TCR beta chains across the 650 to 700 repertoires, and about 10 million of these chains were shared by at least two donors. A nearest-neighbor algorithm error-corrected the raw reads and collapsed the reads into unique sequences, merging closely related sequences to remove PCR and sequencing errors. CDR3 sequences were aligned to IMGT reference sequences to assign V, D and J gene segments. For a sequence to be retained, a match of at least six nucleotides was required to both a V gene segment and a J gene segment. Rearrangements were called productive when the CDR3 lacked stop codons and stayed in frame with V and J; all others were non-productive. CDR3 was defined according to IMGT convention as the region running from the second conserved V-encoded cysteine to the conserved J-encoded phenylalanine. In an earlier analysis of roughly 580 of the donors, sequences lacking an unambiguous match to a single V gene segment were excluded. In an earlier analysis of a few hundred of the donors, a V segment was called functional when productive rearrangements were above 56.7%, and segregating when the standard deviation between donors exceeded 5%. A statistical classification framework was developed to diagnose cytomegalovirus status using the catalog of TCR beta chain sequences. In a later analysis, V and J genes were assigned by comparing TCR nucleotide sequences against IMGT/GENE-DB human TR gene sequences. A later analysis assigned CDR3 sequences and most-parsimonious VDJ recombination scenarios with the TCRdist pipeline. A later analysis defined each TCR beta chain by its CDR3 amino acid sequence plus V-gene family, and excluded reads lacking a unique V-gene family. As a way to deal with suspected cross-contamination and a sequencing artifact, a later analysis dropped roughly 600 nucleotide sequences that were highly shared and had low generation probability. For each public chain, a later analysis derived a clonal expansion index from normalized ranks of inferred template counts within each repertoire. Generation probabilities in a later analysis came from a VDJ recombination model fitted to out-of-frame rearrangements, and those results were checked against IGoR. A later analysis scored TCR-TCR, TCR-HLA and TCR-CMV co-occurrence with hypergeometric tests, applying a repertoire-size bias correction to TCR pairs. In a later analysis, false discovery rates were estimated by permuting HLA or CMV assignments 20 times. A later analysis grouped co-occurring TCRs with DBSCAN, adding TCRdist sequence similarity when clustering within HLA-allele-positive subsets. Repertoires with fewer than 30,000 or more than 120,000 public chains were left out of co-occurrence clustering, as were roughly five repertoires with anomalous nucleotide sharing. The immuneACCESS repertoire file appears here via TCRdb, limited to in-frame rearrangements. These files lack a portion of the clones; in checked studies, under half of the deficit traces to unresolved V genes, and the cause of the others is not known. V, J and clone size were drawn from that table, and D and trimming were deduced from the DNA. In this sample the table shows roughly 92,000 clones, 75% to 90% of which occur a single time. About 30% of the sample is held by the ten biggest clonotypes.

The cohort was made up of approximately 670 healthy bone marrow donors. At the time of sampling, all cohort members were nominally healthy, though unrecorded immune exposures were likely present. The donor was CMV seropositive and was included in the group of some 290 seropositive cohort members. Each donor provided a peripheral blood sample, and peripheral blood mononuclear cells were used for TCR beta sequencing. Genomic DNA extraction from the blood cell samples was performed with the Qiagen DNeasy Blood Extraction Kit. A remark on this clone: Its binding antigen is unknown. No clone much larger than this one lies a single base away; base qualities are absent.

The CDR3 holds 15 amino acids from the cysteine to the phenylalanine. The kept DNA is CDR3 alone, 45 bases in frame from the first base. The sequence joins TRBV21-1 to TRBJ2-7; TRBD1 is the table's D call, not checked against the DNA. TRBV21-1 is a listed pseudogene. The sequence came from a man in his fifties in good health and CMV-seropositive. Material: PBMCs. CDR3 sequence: CASSKDGVNSYEQYF. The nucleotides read TGTGCCAGCAGCAAAGACGGTGTTAACAGCTACGAGCAGTACTTC.